This T cell receptor (beta chain) was sequenced during a study of CD8 T cells in ankylosing spondylitis. Study results and limitations: Earlier authors reported some of these motif variants in reactive arthritis synovial fluid and blood. The disease-linked clones had a CD8+ phenotype and low blood frequencies.

In its sample, this clonotype was seen many times. Its antigen remains unidentified. Quantitative barcoded 5'-RACE was used to prepare TCR beta libraries. TCRdb reprocessed the 5' RACE reads via MiXCR and lists one record per CDR3 protein. This table has about 130,000 distinct CDR3 sequences, around 13% appearing once. CDR3 length: 16 amino acids. The germline V gene encodes CDR1 MGHDK and CDR2 SYGVNS. Trimming shortened V by 2 bases and J by 2 bases, and 14 bases separated the two germline ends. This clonotype originated in a female donor with ankylosing spondylitis or in good health (not recorded which). The chain is built from TRBV25-1 and TRBJ2-3; the D call may be TRBD1 or TRBD2 (5 bases each). Material for sequencing was blood, either unsorted or a sorted T cell fraction (not recorded which). CDR3 sequence: CASSENRGGATDTQYF. CDR3 coding DNA: TGTGCCAGCAGTGAAAACCGGGGCGGAGCCACAGATACGCAGTATTTT.